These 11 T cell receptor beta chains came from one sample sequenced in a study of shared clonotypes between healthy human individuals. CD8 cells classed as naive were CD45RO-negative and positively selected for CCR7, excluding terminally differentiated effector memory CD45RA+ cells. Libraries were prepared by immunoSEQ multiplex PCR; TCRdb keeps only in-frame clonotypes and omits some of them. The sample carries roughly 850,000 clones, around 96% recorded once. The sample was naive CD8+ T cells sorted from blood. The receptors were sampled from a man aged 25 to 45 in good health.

The CDR3 spells CASSESLPAHATEQYF. For the CDR3, the DNA is TGTGCCAGCAGTGAATCCCTACCGGCCCACGCCACCGAGCAGTACTTC. The chain has TRBV2 and TRBJ2-7; the D is unclear. In germline, CDR1 is SNHLY, CDR2 FYNNEI. V was cut by 2 bases and J by 6 bases, with 20 bases left in between. The CDR3 length is 16 residues.

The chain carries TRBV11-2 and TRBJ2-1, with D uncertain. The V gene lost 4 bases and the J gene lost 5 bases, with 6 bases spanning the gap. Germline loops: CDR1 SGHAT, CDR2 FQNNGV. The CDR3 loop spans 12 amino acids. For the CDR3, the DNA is TGTGCCAGCAGCTCGGACGACAATGAGCAGTTCTTC. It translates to CASSSDDNEQFF. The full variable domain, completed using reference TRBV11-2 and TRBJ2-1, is EAGVAQSPRYKIIEKRQSVAFWCNPISGHATLYWYQQILGQGPKLLIQFQNNGVVDDSQLPKDRFSAERLKGVDSTLKIQPAKLEDSAVYLCASSSDDNEQFFGPGTRLTVL.

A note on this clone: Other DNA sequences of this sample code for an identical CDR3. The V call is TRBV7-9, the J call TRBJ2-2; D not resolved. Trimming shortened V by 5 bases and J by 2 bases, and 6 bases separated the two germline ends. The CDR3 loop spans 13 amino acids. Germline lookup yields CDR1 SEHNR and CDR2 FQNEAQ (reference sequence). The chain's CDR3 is CASSPANTGELFF. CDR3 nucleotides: TGTGCCAGCAGCCCCGCTAACACCGGGGAGCTGTTTTTT. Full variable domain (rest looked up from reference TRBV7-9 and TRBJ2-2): DTGVSQNPRHKITKRGQNVTFRCDPISEHNRLYWYRQTLGQGPEFLTYFQNEAQLEKSRLLSDRFSAERPKGSFSTLEIQRTEQGDSAMYLCASSPANTGELFFGEGSRLTVL.

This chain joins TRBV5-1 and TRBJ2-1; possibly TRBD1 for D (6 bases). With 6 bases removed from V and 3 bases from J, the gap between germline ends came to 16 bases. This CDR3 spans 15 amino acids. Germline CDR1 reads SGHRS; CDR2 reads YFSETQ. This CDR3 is CASNFQRTDYNEQFF. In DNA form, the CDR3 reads TGCGCCAGCAATTTCCAGAGGACAGACTACAATGAGCAGTTCTTC.

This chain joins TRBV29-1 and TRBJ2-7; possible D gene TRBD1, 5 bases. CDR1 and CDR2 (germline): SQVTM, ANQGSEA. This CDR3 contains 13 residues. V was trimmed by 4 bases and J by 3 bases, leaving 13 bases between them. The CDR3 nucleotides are TGCAGCGTTGTCATTACAGGCTTCTACGAGCAGTACTTC. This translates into CSVVITGFYEQYF.

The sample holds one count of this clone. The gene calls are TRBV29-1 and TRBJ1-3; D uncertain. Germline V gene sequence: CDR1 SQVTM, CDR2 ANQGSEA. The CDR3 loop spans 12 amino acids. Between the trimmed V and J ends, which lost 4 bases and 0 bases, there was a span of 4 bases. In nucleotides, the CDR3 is TGCAGCGTTGCCAGCTCTGGAAACACCATATATTTT. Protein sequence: CSVASSGNTIYF.

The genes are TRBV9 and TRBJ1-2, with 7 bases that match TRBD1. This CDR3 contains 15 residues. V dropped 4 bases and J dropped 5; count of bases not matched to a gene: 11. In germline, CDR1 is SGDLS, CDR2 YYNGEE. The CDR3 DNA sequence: TGTGCCAGCAGCTCGCGGACAGGTTCCGATTATGGCTACACCTTC. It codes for CASSSRTGSDYGYTF.

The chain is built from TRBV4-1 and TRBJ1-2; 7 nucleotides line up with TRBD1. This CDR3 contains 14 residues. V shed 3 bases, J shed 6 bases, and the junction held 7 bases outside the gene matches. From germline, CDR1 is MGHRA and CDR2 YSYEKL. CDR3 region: CASSHNDRDNGYTF. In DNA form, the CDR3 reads TGCGCCAGCAGCCACAACGACAGGGACAATGGCTACACCTTC.

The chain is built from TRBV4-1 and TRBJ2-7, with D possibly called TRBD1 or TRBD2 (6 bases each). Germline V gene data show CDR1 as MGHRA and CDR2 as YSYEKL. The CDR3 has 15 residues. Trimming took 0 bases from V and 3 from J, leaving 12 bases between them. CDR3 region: CASSQDQGRNYEQYF. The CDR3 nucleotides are TGCGCCAGCAGCCAAGATCAGGGGAGGAACTACGAGCAGTACTTC.

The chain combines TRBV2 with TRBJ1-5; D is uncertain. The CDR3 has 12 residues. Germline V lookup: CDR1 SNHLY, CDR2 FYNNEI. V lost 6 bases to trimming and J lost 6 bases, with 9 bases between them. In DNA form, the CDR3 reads TGTGCCAGCAGACGGGTGGGTCAGCCCCAGCATTTT. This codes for CASRRVGQPQHF.

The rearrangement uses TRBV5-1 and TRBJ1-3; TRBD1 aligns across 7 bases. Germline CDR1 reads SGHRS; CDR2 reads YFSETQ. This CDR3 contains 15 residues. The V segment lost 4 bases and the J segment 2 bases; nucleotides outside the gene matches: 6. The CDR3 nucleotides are TGCGCCAGCAGCCGGGACAGAACCCCTGGAAACACCATATATTTT. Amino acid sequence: CASSRDRTPGNTIYF. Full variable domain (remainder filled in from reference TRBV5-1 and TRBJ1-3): KAGVTQTPRYLIKTRGQQVTLSCSPISGHRSVSWYQQTPGQGLQFLFEYFSETQRNKGNFPGRFSGRQFSNSRSEMNVSTLELGDSALYLCASSRDRTPGNTIYFGEGSWLTVV.